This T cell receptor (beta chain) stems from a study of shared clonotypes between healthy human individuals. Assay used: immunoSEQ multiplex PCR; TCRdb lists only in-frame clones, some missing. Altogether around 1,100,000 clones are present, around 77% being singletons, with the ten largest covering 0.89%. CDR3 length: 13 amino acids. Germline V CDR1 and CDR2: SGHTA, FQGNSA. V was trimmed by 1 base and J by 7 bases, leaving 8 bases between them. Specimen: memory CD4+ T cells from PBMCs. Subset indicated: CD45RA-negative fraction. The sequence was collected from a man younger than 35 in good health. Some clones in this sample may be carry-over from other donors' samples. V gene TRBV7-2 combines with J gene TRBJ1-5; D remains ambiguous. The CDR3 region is CASSLGASQPQHF. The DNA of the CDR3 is TGTGCCAGCAGCTTAGGGGCGTCACAGCCCCAGCATTTT.